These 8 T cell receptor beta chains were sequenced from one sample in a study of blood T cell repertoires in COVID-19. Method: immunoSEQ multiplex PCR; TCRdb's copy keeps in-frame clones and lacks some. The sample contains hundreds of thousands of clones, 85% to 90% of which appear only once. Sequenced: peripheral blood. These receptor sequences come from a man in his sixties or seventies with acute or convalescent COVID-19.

The CDR3: CASSVGGLGLGAFF. The CDR3 DNA reads as TGTGCCAGCAGCGTAGGAGGGCTGGGTTTAGGAGCTTTCTTT. The chain recombines TRBV9 with TRBJ1-1; no clear D gene. The CDR3 extends over 14 amino acids. CDR1 is SGDLS, CDR2 YYNGEE, per germline. V was pared by 0 bases and J by 10 bases, with 16 bases between.

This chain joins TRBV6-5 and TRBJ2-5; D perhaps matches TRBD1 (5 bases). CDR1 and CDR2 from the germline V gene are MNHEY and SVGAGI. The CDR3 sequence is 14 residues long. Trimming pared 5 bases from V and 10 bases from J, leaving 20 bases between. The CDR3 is CASSRGLGGDDQYF. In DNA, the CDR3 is TGTGCCAGCAGTAGGGGTTTGGGTGGGGATGACCAGTACTTC.

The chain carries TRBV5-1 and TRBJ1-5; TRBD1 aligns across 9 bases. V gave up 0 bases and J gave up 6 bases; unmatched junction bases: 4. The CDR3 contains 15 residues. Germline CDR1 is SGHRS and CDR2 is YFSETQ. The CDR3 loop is CASSLETGGSQPQHF. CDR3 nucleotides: TGCGCCAGCAGCTTGGAAACAGGGGGCTCTCAGCCCCAGCATTTT.

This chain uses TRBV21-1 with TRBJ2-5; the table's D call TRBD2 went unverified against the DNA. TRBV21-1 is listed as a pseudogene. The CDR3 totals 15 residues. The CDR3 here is CASSPPGSPSETQYF. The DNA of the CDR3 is TGTGCCAGCAGCCCCCCGGGATCCCCCTCGGAGACCCAGTACTTC.

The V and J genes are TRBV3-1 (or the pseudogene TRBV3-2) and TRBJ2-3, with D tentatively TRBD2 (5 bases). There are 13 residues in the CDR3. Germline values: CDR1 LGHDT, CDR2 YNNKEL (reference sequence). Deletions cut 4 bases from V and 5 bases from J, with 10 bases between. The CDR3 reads CASSPGLEDTQYF. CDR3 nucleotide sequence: TGTGCCAGCAGCCCAGGACTGGAAGATACGCAGTATTTT.

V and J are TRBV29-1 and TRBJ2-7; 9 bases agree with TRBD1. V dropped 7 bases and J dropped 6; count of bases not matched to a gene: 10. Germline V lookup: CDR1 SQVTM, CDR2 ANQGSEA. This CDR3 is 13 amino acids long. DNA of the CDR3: TGCAGCGCCCTGGGACAGGGATTGGGCGAGCAGTACTTC. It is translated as CSALGQGLGEQYF.

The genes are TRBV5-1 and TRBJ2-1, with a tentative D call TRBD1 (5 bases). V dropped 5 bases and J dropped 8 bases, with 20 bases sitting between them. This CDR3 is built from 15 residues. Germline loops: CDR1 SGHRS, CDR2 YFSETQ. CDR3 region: CASSRVGRVFDEQFF. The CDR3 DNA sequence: TGCGCCAGCAGTAGGGTAGGCAGGGTTTTTGATGAGCAGTTCTTC.

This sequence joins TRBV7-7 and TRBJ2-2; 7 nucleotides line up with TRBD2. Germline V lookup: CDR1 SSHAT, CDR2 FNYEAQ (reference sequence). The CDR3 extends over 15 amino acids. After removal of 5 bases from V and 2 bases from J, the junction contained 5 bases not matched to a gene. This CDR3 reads CASSPSGINTGELFF. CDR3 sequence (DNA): TGTGCCAGCAGCCCGAGCGGGATTAACACCGGGGAGCTGTTTTTT.